This TCR beta chain came from a study of cytomegalovirus exposure and HLA in healthy donors. Trimming at V came to 4 bases and at J to 0 bases, leaving 13 bases not matched to a gene. The germline V gene encodes CDR1 SGDLS and CDR2 YYNGEE. CDR3 length: 17 residues. The PCR was carried out with 60 Vbeta primers and 13 Jbeta primers. Libraries were prepared by immunoSEQ multiplex PCR; TCRdb keeps only in-frame clonotypes and omits some of them. The sample lists 95,000 to 120,000 clones, approximately 69% occurring once. The rearrangement joins TRBV9 to TRBJ2-7, with 7 bases fitting TRBD1. The sequence was collected from a woman in her 40s in good health and CMV-seropositive. The sample comprised PBMCs. CDR3 in DNA: TGTGCCAGCAGCACCCCGACAGGGTTGGGAAGCTCCTACGAGCAGTACTTC. This translates into CASSTPTGLGSSYEQYF. The complete variable domain, with remaining parts taken from reference TRBV9 and TRBJ2-7, reads DSGVTQTPKHLITATGQRVTLRCSPRSGDLSVYWYQQSLDQGLQFLIQYYNGEERAKGNILERFSAQQFPDLHSELNLSSLELGDSALYFCASSTPTGLGSSYEQYFGPGTRLTVT.